A single sample is the source of the 24 T cell receptor beta chains below, sequenced in a study of neurological immune-mediated disorders. TCRdb re-analysed the 5' RACE reads in MiXCR, keeping a single row per CDR3 protein. The data contain roughly 70,000 distinct CDR3 sequences, around 3.9% of them singletons. The material sequenced was PBMCs. Receptors were obtained from a man aged 25-40 years with multiple sclerosis.

Ten or more counts support this clonotype. The rearrangement links TRBV4-1 to TRBJ2-1, with 9 bases that match TRBD2. Germline CDR1 is MGHRA and CDR2 is YSYEKL. CDR3 length: 17 residues. The junction had 5 bases not matched to a gene; V was cut back by 1 base and J by 1 base. DNA for the CDR3: TGCGCCAGCAGCCAAGTGGCGGGGGGGTTGTCCTACAATGAGCAGTTCTTC. Its translation: CASSQVAGGLSYNEQFF.

Ten or more counts support this clonotype. The chain combines TRBV5-1 with TRBJ2-5, with 7 bases identical to TRBD2. Germline V CDR1 and CDR2: SGHRS, YFSETQ. J gave up 3 bases and V 4 bases, and 9 bases lay outside the gene matches. This CDR3 is built from 15 residues. The CDR3 sequence: CASSLRQRGKETQYF. CDR3 bases: TGCGCCAGCAGCCTCAGGCAGCGGGGAAAAGAGACCCAGTACTTC.

This clonotype was detected only a few times. The gene calls are TRBV29-1 and TRBJ2-2, with 7 bases matching TRBD1. The CDR3 sequence is 11 residues long. V was pared by 5 bases and J by 7 bases, with 1 base of the junction left unmatched. Germline CDR1 is SQVTM and CDR2 is ANQGSEA. CDR3 amino acids: CSVRTGGELFF. In nucleotides, the CDR3 is TGCAGCGTTCGGACAGGCGGGGAGCTGTTTTTT.

This clonotype was counted a few times. V gene TRBV4-1 combines with J gene TRBJ2-7; possibly TRBD2 for D (5 bases). The CDR3 has 15 residues. V dropped 4 bases and J dropped 0 bases, with 13 bases sitting between them. Germline CDR1 reads MGHRA; CDR2 reads YSYEKL. The CDR3 DNA sequence: TGCGCCAGCAGCCCAGGAGTGGCGGGCTCCTACGAGCAGTACTTC. Encoded protein: CASSPGVAGSYEQYF.

This clonotype was counted many times. The J gene is TRBJ1-1, the V gene TRBV20-1; TRBD1 might be the D (5 bases). The germline gives CDR1 DFQATT, CDR2 SNEGSKA (reference sequence). This CDR3 region has 15 residues. V was cut by 1 base and J by 2 bases, with 14 bases left in between. The CDR3 DNA follows: TGCAGTGCTAGAGGGACGCAGGGTTTAAACACTGAAGCTTTCTTT. Translating it yields CSARGTQGLNTEAFF.

This clonotype was counted many times. The chain has TRBV14 and TRBJ2-1, with 9 bases identical to TRBD2. Trimming cost V 0 bases and J 3 bases; bases outside gene matches: 12. Germline CDR1 is SGHDN and CDR2 is FVKESK. The CDR3 consists of 19 residues. The CDR3 bases are TGTGCCAGCAGCCAAGATAAGGCTAGCGGGGTTTTCTTCTACAATGAGCAGTTCTTC. This translates into CASSQDKASGVFFYNEQFF. Drawing the rest from reference TRBV14 and TRBJ2-1, the complete variable domain is EAGVTQFPSHSVIEKGQTVTLRCDPISGHDNLYWYRRVMGKEIKFLLHFVKESKQDESGMPNNRFLAERTGGTYSTLKVQPAELEDSGVYFCASSQDKASGVFFYNEQFFGPGTRLTVL.

This clonotype was picked up many times. This chain links TRBV16 with TRBJ1-6; D gene unclear. V was cut by 6 bases and J by 8 bases, with 23 bases left in between. The CDR3 runs to 17 residues. Germline loops: CDR1 KGHSY, CDR2 FQNENV. This chain's CDR3 is CASSPTSEPTLDSPLHF. The CDR3 nucleotides read TGTGCCAGCAGTCCCACTTCCGAGCCAACTCTCGATTCACCCCTCCACTTT.

About this clonotype: One end of the junction does not line up with germline, which may come from a read error. The chain uses TRBV7-2 and TRBJ2-3, with TRBD2 as a possible D gene (5 bases). The CDR3 totals 14 residues. CDR1 and CDR2 from the germline V gene are SGHTA and FQGNSA. The CDR3 reads CASSLGASTDTQNF. CDR3 DNA sequence: TGTGCCAGCAGCTTAGGGGCTAGCACAGATACGCAGAATTTT.

This clonotype has a count of ten or more. The chain joins TRBV7-2 to TRBJ2-3, with TRBD2 identical over 8 bases. Germline V lookup: CDR1 SGHTA, CDR2 FQGNSA. The CDR3 length is 15 residues. V gave up 5 bases and J gave up 4 bases; unmatched junction bases: 8. CDR3: CASSAGTRMADTQYF. The CDR3 coding sequence is TGTGCCAGCAGCGCCGGGACTAGGATGGCAGATACGCAGTATTTT.

The table lists this clonotype with many counts. The CDR3 nucleotides read TGCAGTGCTAGGGGGCGAAACTATGGCTACACCTTC. Amino acids: CSARGRNYGYTF. The J gene is TRBJ1-2, the V gene TRBV20-1, with D tentatively TRBD1 (5 bases). The length of the CDR3 is 12 residues. The germline CDR1 and CDR2 sequences are DFQATT and SNEGSKA (reference sequence). The V end lost 3 bases, the J end lost 2 bases, and 7 bases lay between the germline ends.

The rearrangement uses TRBV6-2 or TRBV6-3 and TRBJ2-7; D is unresolved. V gave up 2 bases and J gave up 2 bases, with 7 bases separating them. The length of the CDR3 is 13 residues. Germline V gene lookup returns CDR1 MNHEY and CDR2 SVGEGT. The CDR3 DNA sequence: TGTGCCAGCAGTTACGGAGCTGCCTACGAGCAGTACTTC. This gives the protein CASSYGAAYEQYF.

This chain uses TRBV6-1 with TRBJ2-1; TRBD2 matches at 14 bases. Germline CDR1 is MNHNS and CDR2 is SASEGT. The CDR3 length is 13 residues. With 11 bases clipped from V and 8 bases from J, the junction kept 5 bases outside the gene matches. Written as DNA, the CDR3 is TGTGCCGTCGGGACTAGCGGGAGCCATGAGCAGTTCTTC. Its protein is CAVGTSGSHEQFF.

There are many counts of this clonotype. This chain joins TRBV6-5 and TRBJ2-5; 7 bases agree with TRBD1. This CDR3 region has 15 residues. V was clipped by 2 bases and J by 1 base; unmatched bases: 4. In germline, CDR1 is MNHEY, CDR2 SVGAGI. The CDR3 sequence is CASSYGPGGQETQYF. In nucleotides, the CDR3 is TGTGCCAGCAGTTACGGCCCAGGGGGCCAAGAGACCCAGTACTTC.

This clonotype has at least ten counts. The chain combines TRBV10-3 with TRBJ2-5; tentatively, D is TRBD2 (5 bases). V was pared by 0 bases and J by 4 bases, with 12 bases between. The CDR3 totals 15 residues. Germline V gene sequence: CDR1 ENHRY, CDR2 SYGVKD. Here the CDR3 reads CAISESEAMGETQYF. For the CDR3, the DNA is TGTGCCATCAGTGAGTCGGAGGCCATGGGAGAGACCCAGTACTTC.

The chain recombines TRBV20-1 with TRBJ1-1; TRBD1 matches 7 bases. Germline trimming cut 2 bases from V and 0 bases from J; bases unmatched to any gene: 3. The length of the CDR3 is 14 residues. Germline V lookup: CDR1 DFQATT, CDR2 SNEGSKA (reference sequence). CDR3 nucleotide sequence: TGCAGTGCTAGACGGGGACAGATGAACACTGAAGCTTTCTTT. Amino acids: CSARRGQMNTEAFF.

The table lists this clonotype with many counts. The chain uses TRBV27 and TRBJ1-1; weak D call: TRBD1 (5 bases). The CDR3 runs to 15 residues. Trimming shortened V by 5 bases and J by 3 bases, and 16 bases separated the two germline ends. Per the germline V gene, CDR1 is MNHEY and CDR2 is SMNVEV (reference sequence). The CDR3 here is CASSLASGMYTEAFF. In DNA form, the CDR3 reads TGTGCCAGCAGTCTTGCCTCAGGGATGTACACTGAAGCTTTCTTT.

This clonotype was picked up many times. This chain uses TRBV27 with TRBJ1-1; D not resolved. This CDR3 has 14 residues. Germline V gene sequence: CDR1 MNHEY, CDR2 SMNVEV (reference sequence). Trimming took 5 bases from V and 6 from J, leaving 16 bases between them. CDR3 protein: CASSPTGLWAEAFF. For the CDR3, the DNA is TGTGCCAGCAGTCCGACGGGCCTCTGGGCTGAAGCTTTCTTT.

This clonotype was counted many times. The chain is built from TRBV5-1 and TRBJ2-5; 8 nucleotides agree with TRBD1. V trimming: 3 bases; J trimming: 4 bases; junction bases outside the gene matches: 5. The CDR3 has 14 residues. CDR1 and CDR2 from the germline V gene are SGHRS and YFSETQ. The CDR3 DNA follows: TGCGCCAGCAGCTACGGACAGGGCCGAGAGACCCAGTACTTC. It is translated as CASSYGQGRETQYF.

The V and J genes are TRBV5-1 and TRBJ1-5, with D maybe TRBD1 (5 bases). The germline V and J ends were trimmed by 1 base and 6 bases, with 8 bases remaining between them. In germline, CDR1 is SGHRS, CDR2 YFSETQ. The CDR3 sequence is 13 residues long. CDR3: CASSLLGGQPQHF. In DNA form, the CDR3 reads TGCGCCAGCAGCTTGTTGGGGGGTCAGCCCCAGCATTTT. Filled out from reference TRBV5-1 and TRBJ1-5, the complete variable domain reads KAGVTQTPRYLIKTRGQQVTLSCSPISGHRSVSWYQQTPGQGLQFLFEYFSETQRNKGNFPGRFSGRQFSNSRSEMNVSTLELGDSALYLCASSLLGGQPQHFGDGTRLSIL.

This clonotype has a count of ten or more. The J gene is TRBJ2-7, the V gene TRBV7-2; D not certain. Germline values: CDR1 SGHTA, CDR2 FQGNSA. The CDR3 contains 12 residues. V lost 3 bases, J lost 6 bases, and 9 bases lay in between. The CDR3 sequence is CASSFTALEQYF. CDR3 DNA: TGTGCCAGCAGCTTTACGGCCCTCGAGCAGTACTTC. Full variable domain (remainder filled in from reference TRBV7-2 and TRBJ2-7): GAGVSQSPSNKVTEKGKDVELRCDPISGHTALYWYRQSLGQGLEFLIYFQGNSAPDKSGLPSDRFSAERTGGSVSTLTIQRTQQEDSAVYLCASSFTALEQYFGPGTRLTVT.

This clonotype was recorded at least ten times. A much larger clonotype is one base distant, so this may be a read error. The rearrangement uses TRBV7-9 and TRBJ1-2, with D possibly TRBD1 on 5 matching bases. Germline V gives CDR1 SEHNR, CDR2 FQNEAQ (reference sequence). V was clipped by 5 bases and J by 4 bases, with 8 bases between them. The CDR3 is 12 amino acids. The CDR3: CASSKGAYGYTF. The CDR3 nucleotides read TGTGCCAGCAGCAAAGGGGCCTATGGCTACACCTTC.

The chain employs TRBV6-2 or TRBV6-3 and TRBJ1-1; TRBD1 is a possible D gene (5 bases). V lost 4 bases and J 1 base, leaving 13 bases between the germline ends. Germline assignment: CDR1 MNHEY and CDR2 SVGEGT. This CDR3 has 15 amino acids. For the CDR3, the DNA is TGTGCCAGCAGTTCCCTCGGGACGGCGAACACTGAAGCTTTCTTT. Its protein product is CASSSLGTANTEAFF.

The sample holds many counts of this clonotype. This sequence joins TRBV7-9 and TRBJ1-1; 8 nucleotides agree with TRBD1. The J segment lost 3 bases and the V segment lost 3 bases, leaving 6 bases of the junction unmatched. Germline V gives CDR1 SEHNR, CDR2 FQNEAQ (reference sequence). The CDR3 length is 15 residues. The CDR3 bases are TGTGCCAGCAGCTTGAGGACAGGGACGCACACTGAAGCTTTCTTT. Translated: CASSLRTGTHTEAFF.

This clonotype was recorded many times. CDR3 residues: CASSDSPNYGYTF. The CDR3 region has the DNA TGCGCCAGCAGTGACAGCCCTAACTATGGCTACACCTTC. V gene TRBV5-1 combines with J gene TRBJ1-2, with D possibly TRBD1 on 5 matching bases. The CDR3 runs 13 residues. Trimming removed 5 bases at V and 0 bases at J, with 8 bases between. Germline V CDR1 and CDR2: SGHRS, YFSETQ.